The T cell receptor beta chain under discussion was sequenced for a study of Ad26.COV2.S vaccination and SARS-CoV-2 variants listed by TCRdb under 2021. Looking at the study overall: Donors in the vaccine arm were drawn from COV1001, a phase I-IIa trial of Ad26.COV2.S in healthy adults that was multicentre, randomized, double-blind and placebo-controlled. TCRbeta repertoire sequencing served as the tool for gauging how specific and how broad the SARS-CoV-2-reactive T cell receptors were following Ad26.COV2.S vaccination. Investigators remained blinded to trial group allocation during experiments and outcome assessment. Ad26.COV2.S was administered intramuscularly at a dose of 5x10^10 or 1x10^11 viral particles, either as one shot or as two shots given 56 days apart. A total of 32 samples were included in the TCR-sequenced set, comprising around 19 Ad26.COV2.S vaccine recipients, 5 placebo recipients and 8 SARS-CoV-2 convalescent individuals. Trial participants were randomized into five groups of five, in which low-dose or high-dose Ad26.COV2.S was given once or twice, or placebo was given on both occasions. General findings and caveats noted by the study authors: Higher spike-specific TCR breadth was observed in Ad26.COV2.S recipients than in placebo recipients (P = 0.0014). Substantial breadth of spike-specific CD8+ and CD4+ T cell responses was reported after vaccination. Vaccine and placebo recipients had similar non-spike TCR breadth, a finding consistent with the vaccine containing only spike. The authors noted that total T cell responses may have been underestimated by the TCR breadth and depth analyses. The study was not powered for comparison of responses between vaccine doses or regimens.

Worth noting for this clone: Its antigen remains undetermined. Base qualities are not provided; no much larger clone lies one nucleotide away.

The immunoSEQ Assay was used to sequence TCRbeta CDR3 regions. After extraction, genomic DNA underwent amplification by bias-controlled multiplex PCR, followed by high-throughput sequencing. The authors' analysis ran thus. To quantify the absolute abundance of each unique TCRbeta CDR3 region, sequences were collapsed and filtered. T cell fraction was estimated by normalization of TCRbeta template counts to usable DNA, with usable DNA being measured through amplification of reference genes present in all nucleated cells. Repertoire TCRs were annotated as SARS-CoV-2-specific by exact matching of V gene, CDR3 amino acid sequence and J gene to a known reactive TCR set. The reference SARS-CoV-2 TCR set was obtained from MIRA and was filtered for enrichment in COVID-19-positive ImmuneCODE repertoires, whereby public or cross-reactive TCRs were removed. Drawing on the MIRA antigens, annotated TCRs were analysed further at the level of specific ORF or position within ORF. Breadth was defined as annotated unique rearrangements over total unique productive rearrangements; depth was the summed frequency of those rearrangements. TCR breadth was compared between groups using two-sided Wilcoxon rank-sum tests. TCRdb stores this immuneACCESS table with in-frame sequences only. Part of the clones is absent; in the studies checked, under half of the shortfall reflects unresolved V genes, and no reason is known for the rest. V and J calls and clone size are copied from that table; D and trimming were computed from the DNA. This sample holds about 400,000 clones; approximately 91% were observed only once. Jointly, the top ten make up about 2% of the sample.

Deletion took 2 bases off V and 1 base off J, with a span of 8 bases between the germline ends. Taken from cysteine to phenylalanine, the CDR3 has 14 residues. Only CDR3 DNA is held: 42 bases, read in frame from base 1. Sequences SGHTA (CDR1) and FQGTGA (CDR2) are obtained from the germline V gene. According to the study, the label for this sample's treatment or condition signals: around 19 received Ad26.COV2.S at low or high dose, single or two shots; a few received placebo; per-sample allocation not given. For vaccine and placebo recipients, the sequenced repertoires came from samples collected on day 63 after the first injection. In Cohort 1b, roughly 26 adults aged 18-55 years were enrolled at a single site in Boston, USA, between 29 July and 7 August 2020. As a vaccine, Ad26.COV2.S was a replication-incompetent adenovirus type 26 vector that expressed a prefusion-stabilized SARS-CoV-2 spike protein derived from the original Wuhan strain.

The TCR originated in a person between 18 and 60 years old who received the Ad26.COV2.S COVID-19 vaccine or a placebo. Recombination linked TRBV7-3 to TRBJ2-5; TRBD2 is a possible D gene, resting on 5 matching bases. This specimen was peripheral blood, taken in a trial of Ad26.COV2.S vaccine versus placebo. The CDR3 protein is CASSLGGSQETQYF. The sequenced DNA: TGTGCCAGCAGCTTAGGAGGCAGCCAAGAGACCCAGTACTTC.